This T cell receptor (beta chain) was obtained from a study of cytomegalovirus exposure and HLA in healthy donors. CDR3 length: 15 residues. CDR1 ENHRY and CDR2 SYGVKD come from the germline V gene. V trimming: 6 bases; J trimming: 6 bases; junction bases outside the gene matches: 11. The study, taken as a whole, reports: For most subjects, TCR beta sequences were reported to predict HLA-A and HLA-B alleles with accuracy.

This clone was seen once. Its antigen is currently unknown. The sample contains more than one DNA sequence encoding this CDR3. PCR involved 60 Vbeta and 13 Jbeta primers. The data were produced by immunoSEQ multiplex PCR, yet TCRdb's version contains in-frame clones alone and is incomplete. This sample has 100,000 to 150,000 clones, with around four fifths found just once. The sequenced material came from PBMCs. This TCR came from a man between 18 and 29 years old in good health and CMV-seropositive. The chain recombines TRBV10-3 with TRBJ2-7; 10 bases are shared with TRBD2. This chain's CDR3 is CAISPSPAGGPEQYF. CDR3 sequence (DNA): TGTGCCATCAGCCCTTCCCCAGCGGGGGGGCCCGAGCAGTACTTC.